The sequence of this T cell receptor beta chain was determined in a study of T cell repertoires in cytomegalovirus infection. On the study more broadly: Well-studied HLA-B-restricted CMV epitopes were used in the study alongside recently identified HLA-C-restricted ones. Shared public TCR beta signatures pointed to both CMV infection and a matching HLA type.

Study-level points and caveats: Clonotypes of TCR beta that were HLA-C-restricted and CMV-specific dominated the ex vivo response.

The V and J ends lost 4 bases and 0 bases respectively, with 12 bases between them. CDR3 length: 15 amino acids. Germline loops: CDR1 LNHDA, CDR2 SQIVND (reference sequence). Comment on this clonotype: Its antigen is undetermined.

TCRdb used MiXCR to reprocess the reads, holding one entry per CDR3 protein. The data hold under 500,000 distinct CDR3 sequences, with approximately 46% observed a single time. The sequencing here drew on cultured PBMCs, taken from culture after CMV antigen stimulation. The chain combines TRBV19 with TRBJ1-2, with D perhaps TRBD1 (6 bases). This clonotype was obtained from a human donor in good health (CMV status not recorded). Some clones in this sample may be carry-over from other donors' samples. CDR3 region: CASSTGDTSNYGYTF. The CDR3 nucleotides read TGTGCCAGTAGTACTGGGGACACCTCTAACTATGGCTACACCTTC.